This T cell receptor beta chain was identified during a study of shared clonotypes between healthy human individuals. Study findings and constraints: For naive CD4 cells, approximately 4.7% of clonotypes were shared across a handful of donors.

The protocol was immunoSEQ multiplex PCR, while the TCRdb copy is restricted to in-frame clones and leaves out a portion. This table has about 1 million clones, under 80% appearing once. Germline assignment: CDR1 SGHTA and CDR2 FQGNSA. After removal of 5 bases from V and 2 bases from J, the junction contained 7 bases not matched to a gene. The CDR3 runs 16 residues. With regard to this clone: Antigen unknown.

The chain combines TRBV7-2 with TRBJ2-2, with 8 bases fitting TRBD2. Source material: memory CD4+ T cells sorted from blood. Subset indicated: CD45RA-negative fraction. This receptor was obtained from a man aged 18 to 35 in good health. The CDR3 DNA follows: TGTGCCAGCAGCAGATTAGCGGGGACAAACACCGGGGAGCTGTTTTTT. The encoded protein is CASSRLAGTNTGELFF.